This T cell receptor beta chain was sequenced for a study of T cell changes during pregnancy in multiple sclerosis. TCRdb's copy holds only in-frame clones and misses some; the assay was immunoSEQ multiplex PCR. The sample consists of about 75,000 clones, around 94% of them appearing once. The CDR3 is made up of 15 amino acids. Germline V CDR1 and CDR2: SNHLY, FYNNEI. Trimming took off 5 bases at V and 0 bases at J, with 13 bases between the two ends. The receptor was derived from a female donor with multiple sclerosis, enrolled in a pregnancy study. This sequence joins TRBV2 and TRBJ1-1; D not certain. The material sequenced was CD4+ T cells from peripheral blood mononuclear cells, taken after pregnancy. CDR3 sequence (DNA): TGTGCCAGCAGTAGAGCCGATCTCATGAACACTGAAGCTTTCTTT. Translating gives CASSRADLMNTEAFF.